These 8 T cell receptor beta chains share one sample of origin, sequenced in a study of CD8 T cells in Susac syndrome. Random hexamers served to reverse transcribe roughly 0.5 to 1 ug RNA. TCRdb independently ran MiXCR on the immunoSEQ multiplex PCR reads; one entry per CDR3 protein. Found here are under 200,000 distinct CDR3 sequences, approximately 95% of them singletons; the top ten hold 0.15% to 0.2%. Sequenced sample: CD8+ T cells from PBMCs. The receptors come from a human donor with Susac syndrome.

In DNA, the CDR3 is TGTGCCAGCAGCGTCGACTCGCTGGGCACTGAAGCTTTCTTT. Protein product: CASSVDSLGTEAFF. This chain links TRBV9 with TRBJ1-1; D is undetermined. This CDR3 contains 14 residues. Germline V gene data show CDR1 as SGDLS and CDR2 as YYNGEE. V was cut by 2 bases and J by 4 bases, with 12 bases left in between.

The rearrangement links TRBV11-2 to TRBJ1-2, with D perhaps TRBD1 (5 bases). The CDR3 sequence is 14 residues long. Per the germline V gene, CDR1 is SGHAT and CDR2 is FQNNGV. V was pared by 3 bases and J by 1 base, with 9 bases between. The CDR3 nucleotides are TGTGCCAGCAGCTTTGGAGGGGATAACTATGGCTACACCTTC. Amino acids: CASSFGGDNYGYTF.

The gene calls are TRBV2 and TRBJ2-1; perhaps TRBD2 as D (6 bases). There are 16 residues in the CDR3. Germline values: CDR1 SNHLY, CDR2 FYNNEI. V shed 8 bases and J shed 1 base, with 18 bases lying between them. The CDR3: CASRRSLAPSYNEQFF. The CDR3, as DNA: TGTGCCAGCCGCCGCTCTCTAGCGCCGTCCTACAATGAGCAGTTCTTC.

This sequence joins TRBV4-1 and TRBJ1-5; TRBD1 might be the D (5 bases). CDR1 and CDR2 from the germline V gene are MGHRA and YSYEKL. This CDR3 contains 14 residues. V lost 1 base and J lost 9, with 13 bases in between. The CDR3 protein is CASSQGGDAGPQHF. CDR3 sequence (DNA): TGCGCCAGCAGCCAAGGAGGGGACGCGGGGCCCCAGCATTTT.

This chain connects TRBV12-3 or TRBV12-4 to TRBJ2-5, with 9 bases identical to TRBD1. The V and J ends lost 1 base and 5 bases, in that order; junction bases with no gene match: 5. The CDR3 is made up of 15 amino acids. Here the CDR3 DNA reads TGTGCCAGCAGTTTAGGGACAGGGGTGAGGGAGACCCAGTACTTC. Protein sequence: CASSLGTGVRETQYF.

This chain connects TRBV4-1 to TRBJ1-1, with D uncertain. V gave up 0 bases and J gave up 0 bases, with 11 bases separating them. The CDR3 length is 16 residues. CDR1 and CDR2 from the germline V gene are MGHRA and YSYEKL. The CDR3 DNA is TGCGCCAGCAGCCAAGAGGATCCCCCTTTGAACACTGAAGCTTTCTTT. Translated, it gives CASSQEDPPLNTEAFF.

This clonotype was counted once. The chain links TRBV27 to TRBJ2-1; D possibly matches TRBD1 or TRBD2 (5 bases each). The CDR3 spans 14 residues. Germline V gene data show CDR1 as MNHEY and CDR2 as SMNVEV (reference sequence). V was shortened by 2 bases and J by 3 bases, with 8 bases between the two germline ends. The CDR3 spells CASSLMGDYNEQFF. CDR3 bases: TGTGCCAGCAGTTTAATGGGGGACTACAATGAGCAGTTCTTC.

The rearrangement uses TRBV29-1 and TRBJ1-1; the match to TRBD1 covers 8 bases. CDR3 size: 15 residues. Germline trimming cut 4 bases from V and 0 bases from J; bases unmatched to any gene: 7. CDR1 is SQVTM, CDR2 ANQGSEA, per germline. The CDR3 loop reads CSVGQGIAMNTEAFF. DNA of the CDR3: TGCAGCGTTGGACAGGGGATAGCCATGAACACTGAAGCTTTCTTT.